A selection of T cell receptor beta chains follows, all from one sample in a study of shared clonotypes between healthy human individuals. Only in-frame clones appear in the TCRdb table, and some are missing; sequencing was by immunoSEQ multiplex PCR. The repertoire holds under 1,100,000 clones, with about 80% as singletons. The sample consisted of memory CD4+ T cells from PBMCs. These receptors came from a man younger than 35 in good health. Some clones in this sample may be carry-over from other donors' samples. Both conserved end residues are trimmed from each CDR3.

V gene | CDR3 protein
TRBV19 | ASSMSLGVYEQY
TRBV20-1 | SARDLSQY
TRBV5-1 | ASSLSATGNEKLF
TRBV28 | ASSLLLHGQGISGANVLT
TRBV5-1 | ASSSAGTGGKTQY
TRBV7-3 | ASSVRGYGDYEQY
TRBV7-8 | ASRGTGTGTYEQY
TRBV11-3 | ASSPEDRDAGELF
TRBV15 | ATSRELQGAQPQH
TRBV5-1 | ASSRGGLYNEQF
TRBV28 | ASSFGSVNSNQPQH
TRBV5-1 | ASSQGRFEQY
TRBV2 | ASSEDIAGANEQF
TRBV5-4 | ASSGGGISYEQY
TRBV29-1 | SVEVPQGFSAGYT
TRBV29-1 | SGLTGGFYNEQF
TRBV6-6 | ASTPRQGHSYEQY
TRBV14 | ASSPPRGPPGTDTQY
TRBV27 | ASSWTGLADNEQF
TRBV6-1 | ASSSDRVGLEQY
TRBV7-6 | ASSLIEGQPQH
TRBV11-3 | ASSLEAGTEAF
TRBV18 | ASSQMSTGSADGYT
TRBV7-2 | ASSLDLSGGGAYEQY
TRBV5-4 | ASSLRLDGNNEQF
TRBV28 | ASRSTGLGEKLF
TRBV28 | ASSSQGGRSYNEQF
TRBV2 | ASSELAGMYNEQF
TRBV9 | ASSVRPGSGNTIY
TRBV6-1 | ATTDTTSNQPQH
TRBV5-1 | ASSLQGGRRSDTQY
TRBV2 | ASRLRGRGNQPQH
TRBV2 | ASSRGENTEAF
TRBV5-1 | ASRRGTPSTDTQY
TRBV9 | ASSLTSRVAYNEQF
TRBV2 | ATTADSGNTIY
TRBV5-1 | ASSLGRWYT
TRBV18 | ASSRSGVRGEQF
TRBV19 | ASSITRGSSQY